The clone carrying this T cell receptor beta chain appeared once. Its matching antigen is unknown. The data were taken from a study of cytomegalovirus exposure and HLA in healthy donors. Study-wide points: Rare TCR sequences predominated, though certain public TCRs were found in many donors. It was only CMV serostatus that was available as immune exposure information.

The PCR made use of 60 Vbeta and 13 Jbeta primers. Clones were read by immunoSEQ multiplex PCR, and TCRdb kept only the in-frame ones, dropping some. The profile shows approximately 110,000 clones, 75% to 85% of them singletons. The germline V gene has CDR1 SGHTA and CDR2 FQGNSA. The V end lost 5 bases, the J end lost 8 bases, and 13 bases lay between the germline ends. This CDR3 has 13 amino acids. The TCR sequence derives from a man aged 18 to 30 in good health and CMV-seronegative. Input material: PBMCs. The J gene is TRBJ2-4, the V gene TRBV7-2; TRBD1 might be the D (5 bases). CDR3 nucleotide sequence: TGTGCCAGCAGCGACAGAAATTCGGACATTCAGTACTTC. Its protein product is CASSDRNSDIQYF. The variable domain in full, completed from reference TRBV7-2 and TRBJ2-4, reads GAGVSQSPSNKVTEKGKDVELRCDPISGHTALYWYRQSLGQGLEFLIYFQGNSAPDKSGLPSDRFSAERTGGSVSTLTIQRTQQEDSAVYLCASSDRNSDIQYFGAGTRLSVL.